The 29 T cell receptor beta chains given below trace back to one sample, sequenced in a study of cytomegalovirus exposure and HLA in healthy donors. PCR involved 60 Vbeta and 13 Jbeta primers. Assay: immunoSEQ multiplex PCR; the TCRdb copy retains only in-frame clones and omits some. The table lists about 180,000 clones, roughly four fifths of them singletons. Sequenced: PBMCs. The receptors derive from a man aged 18 to 35 in good health and CMV-seronegative.

This clone was counted only a few times. The V call is TRBV18, the J call TRBJ1-2; a possible D gene is TRBD1 (6 bases). V was clipped by 8 bases and J by 0 bases, with 25 bases between them. Germline V gene lookup returns CDR1 KGHSH and CDR2 LQKENI. CDR3 length: 18 residues. The CDR3: CASTWRRAGQPSNYGYTF. The DNA for the CDR3 is TGTGCCAGCACATGGAGGCGGGCAGGACAGCCCTCTAACTATGGCTACACCTTC.

This clone was recorded only once. The rearrangement links TRBV9 to TRBJ2-1, with 9 bases matching TRBD1. J lost 0 bases, V lost 4 bases, and 8 bases had no gene match. The CDR3 totals 17 residues. Germline V gives CDR1 SGDLS, CDR2 YYNGEE. DNA of the CDR3: TGTGCCAGCAGCTTTCGGACAGGGGCTAACTCCTACAATGAGCAGTTCTTC. Its protein is CASSFRTGANSYNEQFF.

This clone was observed a few times. J is TRBJ1-5 and V is TRBV25-1; D not resolved. The CDR3 spans 14 residues. Per germline, CDR1 MGHDK and CDR2 SYGVNS. Trimming stripped 3 bases from V and 9 bases from J, with 15 bases between. The CDR3 spells CASSDVGIYGPQHF. The CDR3 region has the DNA TGTGCCAGCAGTGATGTCGGGATCTATGGGCCCCAGCATTTT. Combining the CDR3 with reference TRBV25-1 and TRBJ1-5 gives the whole variable domain EADIYQTPRYLVIGTGKKITLECSQTMGHDKMYWYQQDPGMELHLIHYSYGVNSTEKGDLSSESTVSRIRTEHFPLTLESARPSHTSQYLCASSDVGIYGPQHFGDGTRLSIL.

The rearrangement links TRBV7-3 to TRBJ2-4; D is ambiguous. The CDR3 spans 12 residues. Trimming removed 6 bases at V and 8 bases at J, with 11 bases between. CDR1 and CDR2 from the germline V gene are SGHTA and FQGTGA. The CDR3 DNA follows: TGTGCCAGCAGGGCCCCCCGGGACATTCAGTACTTC. Its protein product is CASRAPRDIQYF.

The V call is TRBV6-1, the J call TRBJ1-6, with D tentatively TRBD1 (5 bases). Trimming shortened V by 3 bases and J by 3 bases, and 9 bases separated the two germline ends. The germline V gene has CDR1 MNHNS and CDR2 SASEGT. This CDR3 contains 15 residues. The CDR3 DNA follows: TGTGCCAGCAGTGAGGGGCCGGACTATAATTCACCCCTCCACTTT. This gives the protein CASSEGPDYNSPLHF.

This clone was counted only a few times. V is TRBV19 and J is TRBJ1-5; D is undetermined. Germline CDR1 is LNHDA and CDR2 is SQIVND (reference sequence). V dropped 4 bases and J dropped 4 bases, with 5 bases sitting between them. This CDR3 spans 12 amino acids. The CDR3 bases are TGTGCCAGTAGTACGGGGAATCAGCCCCAGCATTTT. This gives the protein CASSTGNQPQHF.

CDR3 amino acids: CASSLLDMNTEAFF. The CDR3 DNA follows: TGTGCCAGCAGTTTATTAGATATGAACACTGAAGCTTTCTTT. The V call is TRBV27, the J call TRBJ1-1; D ambiguous. The V end was cut by 1 base, the J end by 0 bases, with 6 bases between. The CDR3 runs 14 residues. The germline V gene has CDR1 MNHEY and CDR2 SMNVEV (reference sequence).

The chain carries TRBV9 and TRBJ2-5, with a tentative D call TRBD2 (7 bases). Germline assignment: CDR1 SGDLS and CDR2 YYNGEE. There are 16 residues in the CDR3. Trimming took 0 bases from V and 4 from J, leaving 16 bases between them. The DNA of the CDR3 is TGTGCCAGCAGCGTAGAAGGGGGGGGGCCGGTAGAGACCCAGTACTTC. Amino acids: CASSVEGGGPVETQYF.

The chain carries TRBV19 and TRBJ1-5; 8 positions agree with TRBD1. Germline CDR1 and CDR2: LNHDA and SQIVND (reference sequence). There are 16 residues in the CDR3. Trimming took 5 bases from V and 2 from J; bases not matched to a gene: 8. The CDR3 coding sequence is TGTGCCAGTAGTCCGAGACAGGGGCGTCGCAATCAGCCCCAGCATTTT. Its protein is CASSPRQGRRNQPQHF.

The CDR3 sequence: CASSYGSSGLYEQYF. DNA of the CDR3: TGTGCCAGCAGTTACGGGTCTAGCGGCTTGTACGAGCAGTACTTC. The chain employs TRBV6-5 and TRBJ2-7; TRBD2 agrees at 7 bases. CDR1 is MNHEY, CDR2 SVGAGI, per germline. The CDR3 is 15 residues long. Trimming at V came to 2 bases and at J to 4 bases, leaving 8 bases not matched to a gene.

The chain recombines TRBV7-2 with TRBJ1-2; TRBD1 aligns across 8 bases. This CDR3 region has 14 residues. Germline loops: CDR1 SGHTA, CDR2 FQGNSA. J gave up 4 bases and V 5 bases, and 6 bases lay outside the gene matches. The CDR3 region is CASSKGQGGYGYTF. CDR3 coding DNA: TGTGCCAGCAGCAAAGGACAGGGAGGCTATGGCTACACCTTC.

The gene calls are TRBV30 and TRBJ1-6; D gene ambiguous. Trimming cost V 0 bases and J 10 bases, with 10 bases left between them. This CDR3 has 13 residues. CDR1 is GTSNPN and CDR2 is SVGIG in the germline V gene (reference sequence). CDR3 region: CAWSVEVSSPLHF. The CDR3 nucleotides are TGTGCCTGGAGTGTTGAGGTCAGCTCACCCCTCCACTTT.

The chain combines TRBV29-1 with TRBJ2-2, with 11 bases that match TRBD1. J was trimmed by 7 bases and V by 0 bases; bases with no gene match: 1. Germline assignment: CDR1 SQVTM and CDR2 ANQGSEA. The CDR3 runs to 14 residues. CDR3: CSVEEGQGVGELFF. Here the CDR3 DNA reads TGCAGCGTTGAAGAGGGACAGGGGGTCGGGGAGCTGTTTTTT.

The chain combines TRBV20-1 with TRBJ1-1; D is perhaps TRBD1 (6 bases). The CDR3 totals 11 residues. Germline CDR1 and CDR2: DFQATT and SNEGSKA (reference sequence). V was cut by 0 bases and J by 11 bases, with 10 bases left in between. CDR3 in amino acids: CSARDGQPAFF. In DNA form, the CDR3 reads TGCAGTGCTAGAGATGGACAGCCGGCTTTCTTT.

This chain connects TRBV6-1 to TRBJ1-5, with 7 bases identical to TRBD1. Germline V CDR1 and CDR2: MNHNS, SASEGT. There are 17 residues in the CDR3. V dropped 0 bases and J dropped 7; count of bases not matched to a gene: 12. The CDR3 spells CASSEAPGQGVNQPQHF. Written as DNA, the CDR3 is TGTGCCAGCAGTGAAGCCCCAGGTCAGGGGGTAAACCAGCCCCAGCATTTT.

CDR3 residues: CASSLVQGSGGAYNEQFF. CDR3 nucleotides: TGTGCCAGCAGTTTGGTGCAGGGAAGCGGGGGGGCCTACAATGAGCAGTTCTTC. This sequence joins TRBV28 and TRBJ2-1; 10 bases agree with TRBD2. The CDR3 consists of 18 residues. V lost 3 bases to trimming and J lost 2 bases; unmatched junction nucleotides: 10. Germline assignment: CDR1 MDHEN and CDR2 SYDVKM.

The rearrangement joins TRBV5-3 to TRBJ2-3; possibly TRBD1 for D (6 bases). TRBV5-3 is noted as an ORF with a role that remains uncertain. This CDR3 comprises 12 residues. With 7 bases removed from V and 6 bases from J, the gap between germline ends came to 12 bases. CDR3 nucleotide sequence: TGTGCCAGAGAGAGGGGGTCGGATACGCAGTATTTT. It is translated as CARERGSDTQYF.

The CDR3 DNA follows: TGTGCCAGCTTTCCGAAGCCGACAGGTCCCCGGAGCTTACAAGAGACCCAGTACTTC. Translated: CASFPKPTGPRSLQETQYF. The J gene is TRBJ2-5, the V gene TRBV2; a possible D gene is TRBD1 (6 bases). Trimming stripped 8 bases from V and 2 bases from J, with 30 bases between. Per the germline V gene, CDR1 is SNHLY and CDR2 is FYNNEI. The CDR3 is made up of 19 amino acids.

With regard to this clone: One end of the junction fails to match germline, which may point to a read error. The V call is TRBV7-7, the J call TRBJ2-7, with 8 bases identical to TRBD1. This CDR3 has 15 residues. Germline V gene sequence: CDR1 SSHAT, CDR2 FNYEAQ (reference sequence). For the CDR3, the DNA is TGTGCTAGCAGCCTAAGACAGGGGTGGACCTACGAGCAGTACTTC. Its protein product is CASSLRQGWTYEQYF.

V and J are TRBV7-9 and TRBJ1-2; maybe TRBD1 (6 bases). The CDR3 has 15 amino acids. The germline CDR1 and CDR2 sequences are SEHNR and FQNEAQ (reference sequence). V lost 4 bases and J 3 bases, leaving 15 bases between the germline ends. The CDR3 DNA reads TGTGCCAGCAGCTCGGACAGCCAAGGGGACTATGGCTACACCTTC. It specifies CASSSDSQGDYGYTF.

The chain employs TRBV5-1 and TRBJ1-4, with D unclear. Germline-derived CDR1 and CDR2 are SGHRS and YFSETQ. The CDR3 runs 14 residues. V dropped 3 bases and J dropped 14 bases, with 20 bases sitting between them. The CDR3 reads CASSWGKAVDPLFF. For the CDR3, the DNA is TGCGCCAGCAGCTGGGGAAAAGCGGTAGACCCCCTGTTTTTT.

The V and J genes are TRBV9 and TRBJ2-7; possibly TRBD1 for D (5 bases). This CDR3 has 14 residues. Trimming removed 0 bases at V and 3 bases at J, with 10 bases between. CDR1 SGDLS and CDR2 YYNGEE come from the germline V gene. The CDR3 loop is CASSVDRKNYEQYF. For the CDR3, the DNA is TGTGCCAGCAGCGTAGACAGGAAAAACTACGAGCAGTACTTC.

The J gene is TRBJ1-1, the V gene TRBV6-1; D might be TRBD1 (5 bases). The CDR3 spans 13 residues. V shed 4 bases and J shed 4 bases, with 10 bases lying between them. In germline, CDR1 is MNHNS, CDR2 SASEGT. The CDR3 loop is CASSVGGSTEAFF. Written as DNA, the CDR3 is TGTGCCAGCAGTGTGGGGGGGAGCACTGAAGCTTTCTTT.

This chain links TRBV28 with TRBJ2-1, with a possible D match to TRBD1 (6 bases). The CDR3 totals 13 residues. Per the germline V gene, CDR1 is MDHEN and CDR2 is SYDVKM. V lost 3 bases and J lost 7, with 10 bases in between. In DNA form, the CDR3 reads TGTGCCAGCAGTTTTGGGGACAAGAATGAGCAGTTCTTC. Its protein is CASSFGDKNEQFF.

The V call is TRBV6-5, the J call TRBJ1-3; a weak D match, TRBD1 (5 bases). CDR3 length: 14 amino acids. Germline V CDR1 and CDR2: MNHEY, SVGAGI. V was cut by 2 bases and J by 2 bases, with 7 bases left in between. CDR3 amino acids: CASSYGGTGNTIYF. DNA of the CDR3: TGTGCCAGCAGTTACGGGGGGACTGGAAACACCATATATTTT.

This clone was observed a few times. The chain uses TRBV13 and TRBJ2-7; 9 positions match TRBD1. Trimming cost V 4 bases and J 2 bases; bases outside gene matches: 6. Germline V gene lookup returns CDR1 PRHDT and CDR2 FYEKMQ (reference sequence). The CDR3 loop spans 15 amino acids. Written as DNA, the CDR3 is TGTGCCAGCAGCTACCGGGACAGGGAACCCTACGAGCAGTACTTC. Amino acid sequence: CASSYRDREPYEQYF. The whole variable domain, filled in from reference TRBV13 and TRBJ2-7, reads AAGVIQSPRHLIKEKRETATLKCYPIPRHDTVYWYQQGPGQDPQFLISFYEKMQSDKGSIPDRFSAQQFSDYHSELNMSSLELGDSALYFCASSYRDREPYEQYFGPGTRLTVT.

The rearrangement uses TRBV1 and TRBJ1-6; TRBD1, the table's D call, was not compared with the DNA. TRBV1 is marked as a pseudogene. The CDR3 is 15 residues long. The CDR3 DNA is TGCACCAGCAGCCGAATGGGACAGGGGCCTTCACCCCTCCACTTT. Translating it yields CTSSRMGQGPSPLHF.

This clone came up a few times. V is TRBV5-1 and J is TRBJ2-6; TRBD1 matches 7 bases. This CDR3 is 18 amino acids long. Per germline, CDR1 SGHRS and CDR2 YFSETQ. The ends lost 4 bases at V and 0 bases at J; junction bases unmatched: 10. CDR3 in DNA: TGCGCCAGCAGCCCCGGACCGGGACAGAGCTCTGGGGCCAACGTCCTGACTTTC. Translation gives CASSPGPGQSSGANVLTF.

The chain combines TRBV10-1 with TRBJ2-7, with D unclear. CDR1 WNHNN and CDR2 SYGVQD come from the germline V gene (reference sequence). V was clipped by 7 bases and J by 0 bases, with 19 bases between them. This CDR3 spans 16 amino acids. This CDR3 reads CASTQRWRMSSYEQYF. Here the CDR3 DNA reads TGCGCCAGCACCCAGAGGTGGCGGATGAGCTCCTACGAGCAGTACTTC.